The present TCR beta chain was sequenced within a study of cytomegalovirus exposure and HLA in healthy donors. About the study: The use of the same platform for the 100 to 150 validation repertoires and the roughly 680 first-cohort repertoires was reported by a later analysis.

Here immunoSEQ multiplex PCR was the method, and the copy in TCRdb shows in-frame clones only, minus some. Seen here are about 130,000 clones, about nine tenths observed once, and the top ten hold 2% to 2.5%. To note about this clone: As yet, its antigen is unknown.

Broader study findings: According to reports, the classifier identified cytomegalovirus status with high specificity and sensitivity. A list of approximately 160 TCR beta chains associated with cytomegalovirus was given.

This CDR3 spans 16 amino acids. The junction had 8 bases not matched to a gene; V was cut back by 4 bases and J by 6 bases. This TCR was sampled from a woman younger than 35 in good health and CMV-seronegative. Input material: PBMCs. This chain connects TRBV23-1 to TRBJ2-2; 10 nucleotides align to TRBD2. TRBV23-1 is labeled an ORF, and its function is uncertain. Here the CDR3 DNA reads TGCGCCAGCAGTCCTCCGGGACTAGCGTCCTCCGGGGAGCTGTTTTTT. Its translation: CASSPPGLASSGELFF.